This TCR beta chain was documented in a study of post-analysis software for immune sequencing data. Regarding the study as a whole: Roughly five TRBV segments appeared more often in patients than in controls, and TRBV5-6, TRBV5-1 and TRBV20-1 were among these. Normalized Chao1 diversity in multiple sclerosis patients fell significantly below that of controls.

Germline lookup yields CDR1 SGHTA and CDR2 FQGNSA. The CDR3 has 15 amino acids. V lost 1 base and J 4 bases, leaving 10 bases between the germline ends. Sequencing libraries made from TCR beta cDNA carried unique molecular identifiers. TCRdb reprocessed the PCR reads with MiXCR, giving one entry per CDR3 protein. The profile shows 800,000 to 950,000 distinct CDR3 sequences, under 70% of them singletons. Turning to this clonotype: Its cognate antigen is unknown.

The sequenced sample was blood. The sequence was collected from a girl aged 5 to 17 with multiple sclerosis. The chain has TRBV7-2 and TRBJ2-2; D is possibly TRBD2 (5 bases). This CDR3 is CASSLGGSGTGELFF. DNA for the CDR3: TGTGCCAGCAGCTTAGGAGGGAGTGGCACCGGGGAGCTGTTTTTT.